The entry below describes one TCR beta chain. Its specificity is not known. Germline CDR1 is MNHEY and CDR2 is SMNVEV (reference sequence). Trimming cost V 6 bases and J 5 bases, with 25 bases left between them. This CDR3 comprises 17 residues. These data originate in a study of PD-1 blockade in classical Hodgkin lymphoma. Findings of the study overall: Reports indicated that newly diagnosed patients had lower baseline TCR diversity than healthy donors did. Baseline diversity resembling that of newly diagnosed patients was seen in complete responders. CD8+ TCR diversity did not rise significantly by C4D1, unlike CD4+. Exclusion removed patients who began nivolumab under 1 year after ASCT.

Time point of the sample: cycle 4 day 1 (C4D1), after 6 weeks of nivolumab. Following autologous stem cell transplantation, relapse occurred in every patient, and exposure to brentuximab vedotin varied. TCRdb's copy holds only in-frame clones and misses some; the assay was immunoSEQ multiplex PCR. The sample includes 100,000 or so clones, approximately 89% of them seen just once. The genes are TRBV27 and TRBJ1-2; D unclear. This sequence was found in a human donor with classical Hodgkin lymphoma. The material was peripheral blood mononuclear cells (PBMCs), obtained before the fourth cycle of nivolumab. Here the CDR3 reads CASSPRQATGRPYGYTF. CDR3 sequence (DNA): TGTGCCAGCAGCCCCAGGCAGGCGACGGGGAGGCCGTATGGCTACACCTTC.